This entry is about one T cell receptor (beta chain). The antigen is unknown. The data originate from a study of CD8 T cells in ankylosing spondylitis. Construction of TCR beta libraries was performed using quantitative 5'-RACE with molecular barcodes. TCRdb analysed the 5' RACE reads with MiXCR anew, one entry per CDR3 protein. Among about 180,000 distinct CDR3 sequences, approximately 9.9% were seen once, and the ten largest hold roughly 15%. Study-wide findings and caveats: The clones that were linked to disease were reported to be significantly enriched in matched synovial fluid samples from ankylosing spondylitis patients. Ankylosing spondylitis blood seemed to carry a telltale TCR beta motif made of roughly 8 highly homologous variants. Disease-linked clones had a CD8+ phenotype and relatively low frequency in peripheral blood.

The germline V and J ends were trimmed by 2 bases and 0 bases, with 8 bases remaining between them. The CDR3 length is 15 residues. Germline CDR1 SEHNR, CDR2 FQNEAQ (reference sequence). The sequence came from a female donor with ankylosing spondylitis or in good health (not recorded which). The material sequenced was blood, either unsorted or a sorted T cell fraction (not recorded which). The chain employs TRBV7-9 and TRBJ2-1, with a weak D call TRBD2 (6 bases). CDR3 bases: TGTGCCAGCAGCTTACAGGGAGGCTCCTACAATGAGCAGTTCTTC. Translating gives CASSLQGGSYNEQFF.